The entry below describes one TCR beta chain. This sample was included in a study of shared clonotypes between healthy human individuals. Generated by immunoSEQ multiplex PCR, the TCRdb table keeps only in-frame clones and is missing some. Among about 1.5 million clones listed, more than 95% were seen once. The V gene end was trimmed by 3 bases and the J gene end by 5 bases; junction bases not matched to a gene: 5. Germline-derived CDR1 and CDR2 are KGHSH and LQKENI. CDR3 size: 16 residues. The receptor's source is a man between 25 and 39 years old in good health. Input material: naive CD4+ T cells sorted from blood. Subset: CD45RA+ positively selected. V gene TRBV18 combines with J gene TRBJ1-5; 12 positions agree with TRBD1. In DNA, the CDR3 is TGTGCCAGCTCACCTGATGGGACAGGGGGCTATCAGCCCCAGCATTTT. Translated, it gives CASSPDGTGGYQPQHF.